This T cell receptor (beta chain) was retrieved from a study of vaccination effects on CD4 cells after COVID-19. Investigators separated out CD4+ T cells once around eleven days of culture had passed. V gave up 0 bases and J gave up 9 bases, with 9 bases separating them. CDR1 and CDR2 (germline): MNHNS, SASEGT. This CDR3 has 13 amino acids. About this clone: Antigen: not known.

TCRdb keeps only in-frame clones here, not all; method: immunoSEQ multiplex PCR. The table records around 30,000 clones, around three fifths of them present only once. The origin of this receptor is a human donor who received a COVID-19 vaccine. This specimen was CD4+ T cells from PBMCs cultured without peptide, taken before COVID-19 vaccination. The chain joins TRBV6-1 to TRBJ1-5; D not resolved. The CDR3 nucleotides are TGTGCCAGCAGTGAAGCCCGAAGTATGCCCCAGCATTTT. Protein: CASSEARSMPQHF.